The 18 T cell receptor beta chains below were found in one sample sequenced in a study of T cell repertoires in cytomegalovirus infection. TCRdb reanalysed the reads using MiXCR and keeps one entry per CDR3 protein. Seen here are 700,000 to 900,000 distinct CDR3 sequences, roughly 29% observed once, and the top ten hold roughly 13%. These receptors are not linked to any known antigen. The sequencing used cultured CD8+ T cells from PBMCs, collected from culture after CMV antigen stimulation. The receptors derive from a human donor in good health (CMV status not recorded). Some clones in this sample may be carry-over from other donors' samples.

The rearrangement joins TRBV9 to TRBJ2-1, with a possible D match to TRBD2 (7 bases). V lost 2 bases and J 2 bases, leaving 14 bases between the germline ends. Germline V gene data show CDR1 as SGDLS and CDR2 as YYNGEE. The CDR3 is 16 residues long. CDR3 protein: CASSVRRGAPYNEQFF. CDR3 coding DNA: TGTGCCAGCAGCGTTCGACGGGGGGCCCCCTACAATGAGCAGTTCTTC.

The chain has TRBV7-1 and TRBJ2-1; 10 positions agree with TRBD1. TRBV7-1 is reported as an ORF; its role is uncertain. V lost 5 bases, J lost 5 bases, and 12 bases stayed unmatched. The CDR3 runs to 17 residues. For the CDR3, the DNA is TGTGCCAGCAGCCCATTCACCGGGACAGGGGACCACAATGAGCAGTTCTTC. Translated, it gives CASSPFTGTGDHNEQFF.

This rearrangement joins TRBV7-2 to TRBJ2-1, with a tentative D call TRBD2 (5 bases). CDR3 length: 13 amino acids. The germline V gene has CDR1 SGHTA and CDR2 FQGNSA. Trimming stripped 10 bases from V and 4 bases from J, with 14 bases between. This CDR3 is CAIEGMVYNEQFF. The CDR3 DNA is TGTGCCATAGAGGGTATGGTGTACAATGAGCAGTTCTTC.

This clonotype was seen a handful of times. CDR3 residues: CASSAIRQGFNYGYTF. CDR3 nucleotides: TGTGCCAGCAGTGCTATACGACAGGGTTTTAACTATGGCTACACCTTC. V is TRBV12-3 or TRBV12-4 and J is TRBJ1-2; 7 bases agree with TRBD1. The CDR3 consists of 16 residues. Trimming took 5 bases from V and 1 from J; bases not matched to a gene: 10.

The chain has TRBV4-3 and TRBJ2-1, with a tentative D call TRBD2 (7 bases). Germline CDR1 and CDR2: LGHNA and YSLEER. The CDR3 is made up of 12 amino acids. V was clipped by 3 bases and J by 9 bases, with 9 bases between them. In DNA form, the CDR3 reads TGCGCCAGCAGCCAGGGGGGGCGTGAGCAGTTCTTC. This sequence encodes CASSQGGREQFF.

At least ten counts were recorded for this clonotype. This sequence joins TRBV7-2 and TRBJ2-1, with TRBD2 matching over 12 bases. The CDR3 runs 15 residues. V lost 4 bases, J lost 7 bases, and 5 bases stayed unmatched. Germline CDR1 and CDR2: SGHTA and FQGNSA. The CDR3 spells CASSWTSGVNNEQFF. The CDR3 nucleotides are TGTGCCAGCAGCTGGACTAGCGGGGTGAATAATGAGCAGTTCTTC.

This rearrangement joins TRBV6-5 to TRBJ2-1; tentative D call: TRBD2 (5 bases). Trimming took 1 base from V and 2 from J, leaving 12 bases between them. The CDR3 covers 16 residues. CDR1 is MNHEY, CDR2 SVGAGI, per germline. As DNA, the CDR3 is TGTGCCAGCAGTTACTTCCCGGGGAGCGCCTACAATGAGCAGTTCTTC. It codes for CASSYFPGSAYNEQFF.

In this sample, this clonotype turned up a few times. The chain recombines TRBV7-8 with TRBJ1-2, with D possibly matching TRBD1 (5 bases). The germline gives CDR1 SGHVS, CDR2 FQNEAQ. The CDR3 covers 14 residues. Deletions cut 6 bases from V and 8 bases from J, with 19 bases between. DNA of the CDR3: TGTGCCAGCAGTTCTCCGGGACTCCCCAGCGGCTACACCTTC. Amino acids: CASSSPGLPSGYTF.

This clonotype has at least ten counts. This chain joins TRBV6-2 or TRBV6-3 and TRBJ2-7, with TRBD2 identical over 7 bases. CDR1 is MNHEY, CDR2 SVGEGT, per germline. The CDR3 totals 15 residues. Germline trimming cut 2 bases from V and 3 bases from J; bases unmatched to any gene: 7. CDR3 residues: CASSYGLAGGYEQYV. The CDR3 region has the DNA TGTGCCAGCAGTTACGGGTTAGCGGGTGGCTACGAGCAGTACGTC.

The sample holds a few counts of this clonotype. This chain connects TRBV20-1 to TRBJ2-1; 15 bases agree with TRBD2. There are 19 residues in the CDR3. Per the germline V gene, CDR1 is DFQATT and CDR2 is SNEGSKA (reference sequence). The V segment lost 0 bases and the J segment 2 bases; nucleotides outside the gene matches: 8. The CDR3 protein is CSAREGGLAGGRTYNEQFF. The CDR3 DNA sequence: TGCAGTGCTAGAGAGGGGGGACTAGCGGGGGGCAGGACCTACAATGAGCAGTTCTTC.

This clonotype was detected many times. The chain joins TRBV9 to TRBJ2-1, with D possibly being TRBD2 (5 bases). This CDR3 is 16 amino acids long. Trimming pared 0 bases from V and 4 bases from J, leaving 14 bases between. Per germline, CDR1 SGDLS and CDR2 YYNGEE. The CDR3 DNA is TGTGCCAGCAGCGTAGGAGGTGGACGGACTTACAATGAGCAGTTCTTC. Protein sequence: CASSVGGGRTYNEQFF.

In this sample, this clonotype turned up many times. The chain is built from TRBV7-2 and TRBJ1-2; 8 bases align to TRBD1. Germline CDR1 reads SGHTA; CDR2 reads FQGNSA. The CDR3 totals 16 residues. Losses at the gene ends were 5 bases for V and 0 bases for J; bases not matched to a gene: 8. The CDR3 region has the DNA TGTGCCAGCAGCCCGGAGGGACAGGCTCCTAACTATGGCTACACCTTC. This sequence encodes CASSPEGQAPNYGYTF. Variable domain in full (rest from reference TRBV7-2 and TRBJ1-2): GAGVSQSPSNKVTEKGKDVELRCDPISGHTALYWYRQSLGQGLEFLIYFQGNSAPDKSGLPSDRFSAERTGGSVSTLTIQRTQQEDSAVYLCASSPEGQAPNYGYTFGSGTRLTVV.

This clonotype has a handful of counts. The rearrangement uses TRBV27 and TRBJ1-5; TRBD1 might be the D (5 bases). CDR1 and CDR2 from the germline V gene are MNHEY and SMNVEV (reference sequence). V was shortened by 0 bases and J by 3 bases, with 21 bases between the two germline ends. The CDR3 covers 19 residues. The CDR3 loop reads CASSLSGRALGKSNQPQHF. CDR3 nucleotides: TGTGCCAGCAGTTTATCGGGCAGGGCCTTGGGAAAATCCAATCAGCCCCAGCATTTT.

This clonotype was counted only a few times. The chain employs TRBV4-1 and TRBJ2-1; D may correspond to TRBD1 or TRBD2 (5 bases each). The CDR3 spans 16 residues. The germline V and J ends were trimmed by 4 bases and 9 bases, with 22 bases remaining between them. Germline V CDR1 and CDR2: MGHRA, YSYEKL. The CDR3, as DNA: TGCGCCAGCAGCCCTCCAGAGGGGCCTCGATTTGGTGAGCAGTTCTTC. It translates to CASSPPEGPRFGEQFF.

This clonotype was seen a handful of times. The rearrangement joins TRBV7-9 to TRBJ1-5; weak D call: TRBD1 (5 bases). The CDR3 runs 16 residues. Trimming left V 5 bases short and J 0 bases short, with 14 bases between. Germline loops: CDR1 SEHNR, CDR2 FQNEAQ (reference sequence). CDR3: CASSGGDGASNQPQHF. CDR3 nucleotides: TGTGCCAGCAGCGGGGGGGACGGGGCTAGCAATCAGCCCCAGCATTTT.

This clonotype was seen repeatedly, ten times or more. V gene TRBV9 combines with J gene TRBJ2-3; TRBD2 aligns across 10 bases. Unmatched junction bases numbered 14, after V lost 4 bases and J lost 0 bases. CDR1 is SGDLS and CDR2 is YYNGEE in the germline V gene. This CDR3 is built from 19 residues. The CDR3 sequence is CASSPRPSGGLGSTDTQYF. In DNA, the CDR3 is TGTGCCAGCAGCCCGCGTCCTAGCGGGGGCCTCGGTAGCACAGATACGCAGTATTTT.

This clonotype was seen only a few times. The rearrangement uses TRBV4-2 and TRBJ1-1; D call uncertain. The length of the CDR3 is 18 residues. CDR1 is LGHNA and CDR2 is YNFKEQ in the germline V gene. The V and J ends lost 4 bases and 0 bases respectively, with 21 bases between them. CDR3 region: CASSPRTLSLPMNTEAFF. In DNA, the CDR3 is TGTGCCAGCAGCCCGCGAACCTTATCCCTCCCTATGAACACTGAAGCTTTCTTT.

This clonotype occurred a few times. V usage is TRBV6-1 and J usage is TRBJ2-1; TRBD1 matches 8 bases. CDR1 is MNHNS, CDR2 SASEGT, per germline. The CDR3 spans 15 residues. J lost 7 bases, V lost 5 bases, and 10 bases had no gene match. The CDR3 sequence: CASSFSGTGYNEQFF. CDR3 sequence (DNA): TGTGCCAGCAGTTTCTCCGGGACAGGTTATAATGAGCAGTTCTTC.